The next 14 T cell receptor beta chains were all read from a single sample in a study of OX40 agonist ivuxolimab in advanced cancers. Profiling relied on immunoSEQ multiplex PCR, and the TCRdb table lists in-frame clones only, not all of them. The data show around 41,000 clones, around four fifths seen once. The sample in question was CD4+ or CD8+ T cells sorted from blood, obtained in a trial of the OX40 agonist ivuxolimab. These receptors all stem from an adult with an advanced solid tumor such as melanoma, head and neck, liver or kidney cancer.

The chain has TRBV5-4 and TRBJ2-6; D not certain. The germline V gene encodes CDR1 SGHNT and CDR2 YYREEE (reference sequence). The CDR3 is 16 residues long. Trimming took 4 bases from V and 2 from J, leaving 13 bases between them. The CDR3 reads CASSPVVAPGANVLTF. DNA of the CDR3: TGTGCCAGCAGCCCGGTGGTCGCACCTGGGGCCAACGTCCTGACTTTC.

The CDR3 sequence: CATTSVRTDTQYF. CDR3 nucleotide sequence: TGTGCCACGACTAGCGTTAGGACAGATACGCAGTATTTT. V is TRBV10-3 and J is TRBJ2-3, with 8 nucleotides matching TRBD2. CDR3 length: 13 amino acids. The J segment lost 3 bases and the V segment lost 10 bases, leaving 6 bases of the junction unmatched. Germline CDR1 is ENHRY and CDR2 is SYGVKD.

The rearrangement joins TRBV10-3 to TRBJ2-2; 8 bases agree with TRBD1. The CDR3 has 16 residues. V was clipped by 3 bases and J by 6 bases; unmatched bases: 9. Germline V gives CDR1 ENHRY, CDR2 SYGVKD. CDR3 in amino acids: CAISEPDRVGAGELFF. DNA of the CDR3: TGTGCCATCAGTGAACCGGACAGGGTGGGGGCCGGGGAGCTGTTTTTT.

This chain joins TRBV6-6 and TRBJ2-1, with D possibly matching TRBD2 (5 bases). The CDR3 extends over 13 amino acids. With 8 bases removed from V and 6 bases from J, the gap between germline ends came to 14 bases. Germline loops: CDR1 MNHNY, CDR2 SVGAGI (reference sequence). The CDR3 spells CASRESSSNEQFF. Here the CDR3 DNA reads TGTGCCAGCCGGGAAAGTTCTAGCAATGAGCAGTTCTTC.

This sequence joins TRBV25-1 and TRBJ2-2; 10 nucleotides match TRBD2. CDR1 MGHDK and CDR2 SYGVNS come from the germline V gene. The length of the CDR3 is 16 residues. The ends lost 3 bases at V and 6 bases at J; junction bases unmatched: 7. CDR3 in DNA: TGTGCCAGCAGTGAGCAAGCGGGAGGGCTTCCCGGGGAGCTGTTTTTT. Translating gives CASSEQAGGLPGELFF.

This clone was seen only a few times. Here the CDR3 reads CASSQISESYEQYF. The CDR3 DNA follows: TGTGCCAGCTCACAAATTAGCGAATCCTACGAGCAGTACTTC. The chain is built from TRBV18 and TRBJ2-7, with D possibly matching TRBD2 (5 bases). V shed 4 bases and J shed 1 base, with 11 bases lying between them. Germline V CDR1 and CDR2: KGHSH, LQKENI. The CDR3 runs to 14 residues. Complete variable domain (other parts from reference TRBV18 and TRBJ2-7): NAGVMQNPRHLVRRRGQEARLRCSPMKGHSHVYWYRQLPEEGLKFMVYLQKENIIDESGMPKERFSAEFPKEGPSILRIQQVVRGDSAAYFCASSQISESYEQYFGPGTRLTVT.

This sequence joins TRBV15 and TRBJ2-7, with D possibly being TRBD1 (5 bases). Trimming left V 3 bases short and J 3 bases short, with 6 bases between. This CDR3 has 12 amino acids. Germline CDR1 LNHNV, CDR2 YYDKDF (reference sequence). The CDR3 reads CATSSDSYEQYF. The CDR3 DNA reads TGTGCCACCAGCAGCGACAGCTACGAGCAGTACTTC.

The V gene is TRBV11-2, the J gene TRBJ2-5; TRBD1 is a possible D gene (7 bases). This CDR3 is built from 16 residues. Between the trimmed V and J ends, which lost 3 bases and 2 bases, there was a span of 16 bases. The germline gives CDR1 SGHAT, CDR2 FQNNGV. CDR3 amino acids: CASSFVTGRRQETQYF. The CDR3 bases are TGTGCCAGCAGCTTCGTGACAGGGAGGCGGCAAGAGACCCAGTACTTC.

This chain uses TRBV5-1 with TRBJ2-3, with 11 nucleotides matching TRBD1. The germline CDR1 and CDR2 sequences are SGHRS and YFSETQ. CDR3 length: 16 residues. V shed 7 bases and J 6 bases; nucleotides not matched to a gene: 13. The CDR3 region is CASLLGTGGSLDTQYF. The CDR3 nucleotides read TGCGCCAGCCTACTTGGGACAGGGGGGTCTTTGGATACGCAGTATTTT.

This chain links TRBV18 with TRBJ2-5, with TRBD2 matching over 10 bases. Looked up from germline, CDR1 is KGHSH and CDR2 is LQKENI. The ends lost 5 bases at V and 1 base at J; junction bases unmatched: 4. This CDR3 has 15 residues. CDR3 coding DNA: TGTGCCAGCTCATTTAAGCGGGAGGGCCAAGAGACCCAGTACTTC. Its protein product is CASSFKREGQETQYF.

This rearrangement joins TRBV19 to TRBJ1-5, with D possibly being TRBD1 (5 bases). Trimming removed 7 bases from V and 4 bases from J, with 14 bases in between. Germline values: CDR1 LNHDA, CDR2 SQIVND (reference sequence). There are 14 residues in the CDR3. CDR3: CASMGPGNNQPQHF. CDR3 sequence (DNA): TGTGCCAGTATGGGTCCAGGGAATAATCAGCCCCAGCATTTT.

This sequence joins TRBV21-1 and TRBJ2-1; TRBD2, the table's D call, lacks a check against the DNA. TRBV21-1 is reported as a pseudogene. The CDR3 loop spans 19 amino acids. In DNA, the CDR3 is TGTGCCAGCAGCAAAACTGAGGGACTAGCGGGCTCCCCCTACAATGAGCAGTTCTTC. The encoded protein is CASSKTEGLAGSPYNEQFF.

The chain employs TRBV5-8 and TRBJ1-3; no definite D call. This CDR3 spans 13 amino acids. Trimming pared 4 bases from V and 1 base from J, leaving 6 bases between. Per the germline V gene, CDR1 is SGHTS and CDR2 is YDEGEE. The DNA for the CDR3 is TGTGCCAGCAGCCTCCGGTCTGGAAACACCATATATTTT. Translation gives CASSLRSGNTIYF.

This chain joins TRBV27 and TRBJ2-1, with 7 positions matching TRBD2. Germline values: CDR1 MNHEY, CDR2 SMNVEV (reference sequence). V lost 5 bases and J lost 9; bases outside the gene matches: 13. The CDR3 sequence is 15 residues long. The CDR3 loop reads CASSLPGRWYGEQFF. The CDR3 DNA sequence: TGTGCCAGCAGTCTCCCCGGGAGGTGGTATGGTGAGCAGTTCTTC.